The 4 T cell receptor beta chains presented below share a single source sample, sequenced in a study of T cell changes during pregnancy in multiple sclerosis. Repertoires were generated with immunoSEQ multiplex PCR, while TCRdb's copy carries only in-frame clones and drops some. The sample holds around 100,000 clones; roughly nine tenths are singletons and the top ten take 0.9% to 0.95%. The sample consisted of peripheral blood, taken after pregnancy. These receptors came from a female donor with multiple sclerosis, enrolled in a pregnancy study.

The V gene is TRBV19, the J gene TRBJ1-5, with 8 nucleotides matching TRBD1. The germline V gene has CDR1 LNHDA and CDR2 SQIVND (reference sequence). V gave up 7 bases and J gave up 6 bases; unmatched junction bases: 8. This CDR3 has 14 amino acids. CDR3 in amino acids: CASTRQGTTQPQHF. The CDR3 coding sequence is TGTGCCAGTACCCGACAGGGGACAACTCAGCCCCAGCATTTT. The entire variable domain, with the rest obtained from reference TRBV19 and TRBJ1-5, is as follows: DGGITQSPKYLFRKEGQNVTLSCEQNLNHDAMYWYRQDPGQGLRLIYYSQIVNDFQKGDIAEGYSVSREKKESFPLTVTSAQKNPTAFYLCASTRQGTTQPQHFGDGTRLSIL.

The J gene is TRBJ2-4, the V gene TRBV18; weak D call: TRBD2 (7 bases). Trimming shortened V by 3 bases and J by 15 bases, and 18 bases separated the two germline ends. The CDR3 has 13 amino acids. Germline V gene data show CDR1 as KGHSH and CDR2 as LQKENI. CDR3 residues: CASSPGGQGYSYF. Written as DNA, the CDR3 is TGTGCCAGCTCACCGGGAGGGCAGGGGTATTCGTACTTC. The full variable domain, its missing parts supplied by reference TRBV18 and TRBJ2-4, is NAGVMQNPRHLVRRRGQEARLRCSPMKGHSHVYWYRQLPEEGLKFMVYLQKENIIDESGMPKERFSAEFPKEGPSILRIQQVVRGDSAAYFCASSPGGQGYSYFGAGTRLSVL.

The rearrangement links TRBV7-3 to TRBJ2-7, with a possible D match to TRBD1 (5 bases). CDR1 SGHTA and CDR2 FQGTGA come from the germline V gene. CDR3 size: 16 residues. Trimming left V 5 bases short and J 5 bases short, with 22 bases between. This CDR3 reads CASSLQAVQGAHEQYF. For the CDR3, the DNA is TGTGCCAGCAGCCTACAGGCTGTCCAAGGGGCCCACGAGCAGTACTTC.

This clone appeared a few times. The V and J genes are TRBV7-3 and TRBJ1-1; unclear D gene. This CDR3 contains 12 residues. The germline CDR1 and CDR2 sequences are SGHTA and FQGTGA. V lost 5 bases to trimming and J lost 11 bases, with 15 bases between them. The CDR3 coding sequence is TGTGCCAGCAGCCCCGGGGTCGGCGGGGCTTTCTTT. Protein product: CASSPGVGGAFF.